Listed below are T cell receptor beta chains from one sample, sequenced in a study of T cells in Graves' hyperthyroidism and ophthalmopathy. TCRdb fed the multiplex PCR reads into MiXCR, producing one record per CDR3 protein. Of some 270,000 distinct CDR3 sequences in the sample, roughly an eighth were seen once. The sample comprised blood. The receptors shown here come from a woman aged 40 to 50 with Graves' hyperthyroidism. Each CDR3 is given with its conserved first and last residue. D genes are given only for firm matches. A clone size is listed for some rows: how often the clone was seen (once, few, many), or a class if it is expanded.

CDR3nt: TGTGCCACCAGCAGAGACGCAGGAACCTATGGCTACACCTTC; CDR3aa: CATSRDAGTYGYTF; abundance: many; d_gene: NA; j_gene: TRBJ1-2; v_gene: TRBV15; len: 14
CDR3nt: TGTGCCAGCAGTGAGGGCAGGGCGGACACCGGGGAGCTGTTTTTT; CDR3aa: CASSEGRADTGELFF; abundance: few; d_gene: NA; j_gene: TRBJ2-2; v_gene: TRBV2; len: 15
CDR3nt: TGTGCCAGCAGTGTCCGGGACTCGAGCTCCTACGAGCAGTACTTC; CDR3aa: CASSVRDSSSYEQYF; abundance: many; d_gene: NA; j_gene: TRBJ2-7; v_gene: TRBV6-1; len: 15
CDR3nt: TGTGCCAGCAGTGAAGCTACCACTTTGGCTTTCTTT; CDR3aa: CASSEATTLAFF; abundance: NA; d_gene: NA; j_gene: TRBJ1-1; v_gene: TRBV6-1; len: 12
CDR3nt: TGTGCCACCAGCCCGAGACAGGCCGGGGAGCTGTTTTTT; CDR3aa: CATSPRQAGELFF; abundance: few; d_gene: NA; j_gene: TRBJ2-2; v_gene: TRBV15; len: 13
CDR3nt: TGTGCCAGCAGTTACTCGGGACAGGGGGCTGAGACCCAGTACTTC; CDR3aa: CASSYSGQGAETQYF; abundance: many; d_gene: TRBD1; j_gene: TRBJ2-5; v_gene: TRBV6-6; len: 15
CDR3nt: TGTGCCAGCAGTTCAAACTCAGGGGAGGTTAAAGCTTTCTTT; CDR3aa: CASSSNSGEVKAFF; abundance: NA; d_gene: NA; j_gene: TRBJ1-1; v_gene: TRBV6-2/TRBV6-3; len: 14
CDR3nt: TGTGCCACGGGGTTAGGGGGCCCTTACGAGCAGTACTTC; CDR3aa: CATGLGGPYEQYF; abundance: many; d_gene: TRBD1; j_gene: TRBJ2-7; v_gene: TRBV12-3/TRBV12-4; len: 13
CDR3nt: TGTGCCAGCAGCTTAGGAGCGGGAGGTTACAATGAGCAGTTCTTC; CDR3aa: CASSLGAGGYNEQFF; abundance: few; d_gene: TRBD2; j_gene: TRBJ2-1; v_gene: TRBV7-3; len: 15
CDR3nt: TGTGCCAGCAGTTGGGAGGGGGACACTGAAGCTTTCTTT; CDR3aa: CASSWEGDTEAFF; abundance: many; d_gene: NA; j_gene: TRBJ1-1; v_gene: TRBV27; len: 13
CDR3nt: TGTGCCAGCAGCTTCGCCCCGGCGGCTAATGAAAAACTGTTTTTT; CDR3aa: CASSFAPAANEKLFF; abundance: many; d_gene: NA; j_gene: TRBJ1-4; v_gene: TRBV7-9; len: 15
CDR3nt: TGTGCCAGTAGTCTCCCTAGCGGGAGAGGTCAGCAGTACTTC; CDR3aa: CASSLPSGRGQQYF; abundance: few; d_gene: TRBD2; j_gene: TRBJ2-7; v_gene: TRBV19; len: 14
CDR3nt: TGTGCCAGCAGCCCCTGGGGTCAGAACTCGAACAATGAGCAGTTCTTC; CDR3aa: CASSPWGQNSNNEQFF; abundance: many; d_gene: NA; j_gene: TRBJ2-1; v_gene: TRBV6-1; len: 16
CDR3nt: TGTGCCAGCAGTTTAGGGGGACTTATTTATGGCTACACCTTC; CDR3aa: CASSLGGLIYGYTF; abundance: many; d_gene: NA; j_gene: TRBJ1-2; v_gene: TRBV28; len: 14
CDR3nt: TGTGCCGGCACCGAAGGGGTGCGGCAAGAGACCCAGTACTTC; CDR3aa: CAGTEGVRQETQYF; abundance: NA; d_gene: NA; j_gene: TRBJ2-5; v_gene: TRBV5-6; len: 14
CDR3nt: TGTGCCAGCAGCCCAAGGGGGGGTAAGGGTAACAATGAGCAGTTCTTC; CDR3aa: CASSPRGGKGNNEQFF; abundance: few; d_gene: NA; j_gene: TRBJ2-1; v_gene: TRBV13; len: 16
CDR3nt: TGCAGTGCTAGAACTGTAAACTATGGCTACACCTTC; CDR3aa: CSARTVNYGYTF; abundance: many; d_gene: NA; j_gene: TRBJ1-2; v_gene: TRBV20-1; len: 12
CDR3nt: TGTGCCAGCAGTTTCGTGGGGAGTGACACTGAAGCTTTCTTT; CDR3aa: CASSFVGSDTEAFF; abundance: few; d_gene: NA; j_gene: TRBJ1-1; v_gene: TRBV12-3/TRBV12-4; len: 14
CDR3nt: TGTGCCAGCAGCTTTGACTGGGGGGGCTCCTACAATGAGCAGTTCTTC; CDR3aa: CASSFDWGGSYNEQFF; abundance: NA; d_gene: TRBD2; j_gene: TRBJ2-1; v_gene: TRBV5-6; len: 16
CDR3nt: TGTGCCAGTAGTATAGGACAGACTTCTAATGAAAAACTGTTTTTT; CDR3aa: CASSIGQTSNEKLFF; abundance: few; d_gene: NA; j_gene: TRBJ1-4; v_gene: TRBV19; len: 15
CDR3nt: TGCGCCAGCAGTGAGAGCCAGGGCTACAACGAGCAGTACTTC; CDR3aa: CASSESQGYNEQYF; abundance: many; d_gene: NA; j_gene: TRBJ2-7; v_gene: TRBV10-2; len: 14
CDR3nt: TGTGCCAGCTCCCAGAGGGCAGGGGGCAGGTACTACGAGCAGTACTTC; CDR3aa: CASSQRAGGRYYEQYF; abundance: NA; d_gene: TRBD1; j_gene: TRBJ2-7; v_gene: TRBV18; len: 16
CDR3nt: TGTGCCAGCAGGGGGGACAGGGTCTCCTACGAGCAGTACTTC; CDR3aa: CASRGDRVSYEQYF; abundance: many; d_gene: TRBD1; j_gene: TRBJ2-7; v_gene: TRBV2; len: 14
CDR3nt: TGTGCCAGCACTAACAGGGAAGAGTCACCCCTCCACTTT; CDR3aa: CASTNREESPLHF; abundance: many; d_gene: NA; j_gene: TRBJ1-6; v_gene: TRBV2; len: 13
CDR3nt: TGTGCCAGCAGTGACAAACCCTACGAGCAGTACTTC; CDR3aa: CASSDKPYEQYF; abundance: many; d_gene: NA; j_gene: TRBJ2-7; v_gene: TRBV6-1; len: 12
CDR3nt: TGTGCCAGCAGCCAAGATGACCACTCCTACGAGCAGTACTTC; CDR3aa: CASSQDDHSYEQYF; abundance: many; d_gene: NA; j_gene: TRBJ2-7; v_gene: TRBV3-1; len: 14
CDR3nt: TGCAGCGTGGCTTCTAGCGGGAGTGGCTGGGAGACCCAGTACTTC; CDR3aa: CSVASSGSGWETQYF; abundance: many; d_gene: TRBD2; j_gene: TRBJ2-5; v_gene: TRBV29-1; len: 15
CDR3nt: TGTGCCAGCAGCTTCCAGGGCTTACGATATGGCTACACCTTC; CDR3aa: CASSFQGLRYGYTF; abundance: many; d_gene: NA; j_gene: TRBJ1-2; v_gene: TRBV7-2; len: 14
CDR3nt: TGTGCCAGCAGCTTAGTGGGGGACAAGGGGTCACCCCTCCACTTT; CDR3aa: CASSLVGDKGSPLHF; abundance: NA; d_gene: NA; j_gene: TRBJ1-6; v_gene: TRBV7-9; len: 15
CDR3nt: TGTGCCAGCAGCCTCTACACAGATACGCAGTATTTT; CDR3aa: CASSLYTDTQYF; abundance: many; d_gene: NA; j_gene: TRBJ2-3; v_gene: TRBV2; len: 12
CDR3nt: TGTGCCAGCAGCTTAGCGACGGGAGGGATAGAGACCCAGTACTTC; CDR3aa: CASSLATGGIETQYF; abundance: few; d_gene: TRBD2; j_gene: TRBJ2-5; v_gene: TRBV7-9; len: 15
CDR3nt: TGTGCCAGCAGTGAGGGACAGGGAAGTGAAAAACTGTTTTTT; CDR3aa: CASSEGQGSEKLFF; abundance: many; d_gene: TRBD1; j_gene: TRBJ1-4; v_gene: TRBV2; len: 14
CDR3nt: TGTGCCAGCAGCTTAGCGACCCTCGGAGATACGCAGTATTTT; CDR3aa: CASSLATLGDTQYF; abundance: many; d_gene: NA; j_gene: TRBJ2-3; v_gene: TRBV7-2; len: 14
CDR3nt: TGTGCCAGCAGTTTCGACTACACCTCCTACGAGCAGTACTTC; CDR3aa: CASSFDYTSYEQYF; abundance: NA; d_gene: NA; j_gene: TRBJ2-7; v_gene: TRBV27; len: 14
CDR3nt: TGTGCCATCAGTGGTTCTGGGGCCAACGTCCTGACTTTC; CDR3aa: CAISGSGANVLTF; abundance: NA; d_gene: NA; j_gene: TRBJ2-6; v_gene: TRBV10-3; len: 13
CDR3nt: TGTGCCAGCAGCACCCGACAGGGAAGCACAGATACGCAGTATTTT; CDR3aa: CASSTRQGSTDTQYF; abundance: many; d_gene: TRBD1; j_gene: TRBJ2-3; v_gene: TRBV7-8; len: 15
CDR3nt: TGTGCCAGCAGTTTTGCGGGGACTAACTATGGCTACACCTTC; CDR3aa: CASSFAGTNYGYTF; abundance: many; d_gene: NA; j_gene: TRBJ1-2; v_gene: TRBV28; len: 14
CDR3nt: TGTGCCAGCTCACCACCGGGACGGGTGAACACTGAAGCTTTCTTT; CDR3aa: CASSPPGRVNTEAFF; abundance: NA; d_gene: NA; j_gene: TRBJ1-1; v_gene: TRBV18; len: 15
CDR3nt: TGCAGTGTTAAGGTGGAAGAGACCCAGTACTTC; CDR3aa: CSVKVEETQYF; abundance: many; d_gene: NA; j_gene: TRBJ2-5; v_gene: TRBV20-1; len: 11
CDR3nt: TGTGCCATCAGTGAGTCGATGGAGGGAAGGGGCTACACCTTC; CDR3aa: CAISESMEGRGYTF; abundance: many; d_gene: NA; j_gene: TRBJ1-2; v_gene: TRBV10-3; len: 14
CDR3nt: TGCAGTGCTAGAGCCCGGGGGCTAACTCGGGAGACCCAGTACTTC; CDR3aa: CSARARGLTRETQYF; abundance: many; d_gene: NA; j_gene: TRBJ2-5; v_gene: TRBV20-1; len: 15
CDR3nt: TGTGCCAGCAGCGACCATACAGGCCCCCAGCCCCAGCATTTT; CDR3aa: CASSDHTGPQPQHF; abundance: many; d_gene: NA; j_gene: TRBJ1-5; v_gene: TRBV9; len: 14
CDR3nt: TGTGCCAGCAGTATACCCCGGGATAATTCACCCCTCCACTTT; CDR3aa: CASSIPRDNSPLHF; abundance: NA; d_gene: NA; j_gene: TRBJ1-6; v_gene: TRBV12-3/TRBV12-4; len: 14
CDR3nt: TGTGCCAGCACCCACGGGACAAATTATAGCGGCTACACCTTC; CDR3aa: CASTHGTNYSGYTF; abundance: many; d_gene: NA; j_gene: TRBJ1-2; v_gene: TRBV12-3/TRBV12-4; len: 14
CDR3nt: TGTGCCAGCATCTCACTGGCTGAAGCTTTCTTT; CDR3aa: CASISLAEAFF; abundance: many; d_gene: NA; j_gene: TRBJ1-1; v_gene: TRBV7-9; len: 11
CDR3nt: TGTGCCAGCAGTTCTACCGTGGATACGCAGTATTTT; CDR3aa: CASSSTVDTQYF; abundance: few; d_gene: NA; j_gene: TRBJ2-3; v_gene: TRBV7-2; len: 12
CDR3nt: TGTGCCAGCTCACCAAGATTTCGCGGGAGCCCAGATACGCAGTATTTT; CDR3aa: CASSPRFRGSPDTQYF; abundance: many; d_gene: TRBD2; j_gene: TRBJ2-3; v_gene: TRBV18; len: 16
CDR3nt: TGTGCCACCAGTGATTCTACCTCGGCCCCCACAGATACGCAGTATTTT; CDR3aa: CATSDSTSAPTDTQYF; abundance: many; d_gene: NA; j_gene: TRBJ2-3; v_gene: TRBV24-1; len: 16
CDR3nt: TGTGCCAGCAGCTTGGCCCTGGGGAGGGAGACCCAGTACTTC; CDR3aa: CASSLALGRETQYF; abundance: NA; d_gene: NA; j_gene: TRBJ2-5; v_gene: TRBV5-5; len: 14
CDR3nt: TGTGCCAGCAGCCAATACGGCATGAACACTGAAGCTTTCTTT; CDR3aa: CASSQYGMNTEAFF; abundance: many; d_gene: NA; j_gene: TRBJ1-1; v_gene: TRBV6-1; len: 14
CDR3nt: TGTGCCAGCAGACAGGGAACTAATGAAAAACTGTTTTTT; CDR3aa: CASRQGTNEKLFF; abundance: many; d_gene: NA; j_gene: TRBJ1-4; v_gene: TRBV12-3/TRBV12-4; len: 13
CDR3nt: TGCAGTGTTGACAGGGCTCAAGAGACCCAGTACTTC; CDR3aa: CSVDRAQETQYF; abundance: many; d_gene: TRBD1; j_gene: TRBJ2-5; v_gene: TRBV20-1; len: 12
CDR3nt: TGCAGCGTTGAGGGGTTGCCCGAGCGAACAGATACGCAGTATTTT; CDR3aa: CSVEGLPERTDTQYF; abundance: many; d_gene: NA; j_gene: TRBJ2-3; v_gene: TRBV29-1; len: 15